A selection of T cell receptor beta chains follows, all from one sample in a study of OX40 agonist ivuxolimab in advanced cancers. Clones were sequenced by immunoSEQ multiplex PCR, and TCRdb holds only the in-frame ones, with some missing. The sample has tens of thousands of clones, around 90% seen once. This specimen consisted of CD4+ or CD8+ T cells sorted from blood, obtained in a trial of the OX40 agonist ivuxolimab. These receptors originate from an adult with an advanced solid tumor such as melanoma, head and neck, liver or kidney cancer. Each CDR3 is given with its conserved first and last residue. D genes are given only for firm matches. Size is omitted from some rows. Given values are once, few, many or a class for expanded clones.

J gene	D gene	V gene	clone size	CDR3 protein	CDR3 DNA
TRBJ2-7	NA	TRBV28	NA	CASSASGEFYEQYF	TGTGCCAGCAGCGCCTCGGGAGAGTTCTACGAGCAGTACTTC
TRBJ1-1	NA	TRBV20-1	few	CSAERQDSSFF	TGCAGTGCCGAAAGACAGGATTCGTCTTTCTTT
TRBJ2-1	TRBD2	TRBV28	NA	CASSFAGRGNEQFF	TGTGCCAGCAGTTTCGCCGGGAGGGGGAATGAGCAGTTCTTC
TRBJ2-1	NA	TRBV14	NA	CASSQDGGTAFNEQFF	TGTGCCAGCAGCCAAGATGGGGGGACTGCCTTTAATGAGCAGTTCTTC
TRBJ2-3	TRBD2	TRBV2	NA	CASSGERGDTDTQYF	TGTGCCAGCTCCGGGGAGCGGGGGGACACAGATACGCAGTATTTT
TRBJ1-1	NA	TRBV6-1	NA	CASSYSGTAEAFF	TGTGCCAGCAGTTATTCCGGAACCGCTGAAGCTTTCTTT
TRBJ1-2	NA	TRBV7-2	NA	CASSLDQNYGYTF	TGTGCCAGCAGCTTAGATCAGAACTATGGCTACACCTTC
TRBJ2-1	TRBD2	TRBV29-1	NA	CSVVGGRDIYNEQFF	TGCAGCGTTGTAGGCGGGAGAGATATCTACAATGAGCAGTTCTTC
TRBJ2-7	NA	TRBV20-1	NA	CSATPDSEQYF	TGCAGTGCGACCCCAGACTCCGAGCAGTACTTC
TRBJ2-6	TRBD2	TRBV7-2	NA	CASSLGPAGGDNVLTF	TGTGCCAGCAGCTTGGGTCCTGCGGGAGGTGACAACGTCCTGACTTTC
TRBJ1-4	TRBD1	TRBV18	NA	CASSPTSSGGGEKLFF	TGTGCCAGCTCACCAACGAGTTCAGGGGGAGGTGAAAAACTGTTTTTT
TRBJ2-1	NA	TRBV21-1	NA	CASSKQISRFF	TGTGCCAGCAGCAAACAGATCAGCCGGTTCTTC
TRBJ1-5	TRBD1	TRBV7-2	NA	CASSLLRQGAQHF	TGTGCCAGCAGCTTACTACGACAGGGGGCCCAGCATTTT
TRBJ2-5	NA	TRBV5-6	once	CASSLGGRPWVETQYF	TGTGCCAGCAGCTTGGGAGGCAGGCCTTGGGTCGAGACCCAGTACTTC
TRBJ1-6	NA	TRBV4-1	NA	CASSQGSVFVNSPLHF	TGCGCCAGCAGCCAGGGTTCAGTTTTCGTGAATTCACCCCTCCACTTT
TRBJ2-2	TRBD2	TRBV29-1	NA	CSAQPSGNTGELFF	TGCAGCGCCCAGCCTAGCGGAAACACCGGGGAGCTGTTTTTT
TRBJ2-1	TRBD2	TRBV5-1	NA	CASSTGLAGGLYYNEQFF	TGCGCCAGCAGCACTGGACTAGCGGGAGGGCTTTATTACAATGAGCAGTTCTTC
TRBJ1-2	NA	TRBV7-8	once	CASSLSGYGYTF	TGCGCCAGCAGCTTATCTGGCTATGGCTACACCTTC
TRBJ2-7	TRBD1	TRBV6-1	NA	CASSRDRDSGEQYF	TGTGCCAGCAGTCGGGACAGGGATTCTGGCGAGCAGTACTTC
TRBJ2-7	TRBD2	TRBV28	NA	CASSLPGTSPLWEQYF	TGTGCCAGCAGTTTACCGGGGACTAGCCCGCTGTGGGAGCAGTACTTC
TRBJ1-5	TRBD1	TRBV27	NA	CASSPDRGGQPQHF	TGTGCCAGCAGTCCGGACAGGGGTGGCCAGCCCCAGCATTTT
TRBJ1-2	NA	TRBV11-2	NA	CASSLETRGYTF	TGTGCCAGCAGCTTAGAAACGAGAGGCTACACCTTC
TRBJ1-1	NA	TRBV5-4	NA	CASSFGQNTEAFF	TGTGCCAGCAGCTTTGGTCAGAACACTGAAGCTTTCTTT
TRBJ2-1	TRBD2	TRBV28	NA	CASSPLAGGPGEQFF	TGTGCCAGCAGTCCACTAGCGGGGGGGCCGGGTGAGCAGTTCTTC
TRBJ1-1	NA	TRBV5-1	NA	CASRRTLTRDTEAFF	TGCGCCAGCAGAAGGACCTTGACAAGGGACACTGAAGCTTTCTTT
TRBJ2-7	TRBD2	TRBV27	once	CASRLAGSPYEQYF	TGTGCCAGCAGACTAGCGGGGTCCCCCTACGAGCAGTACTTC
TRBJ2-1	NA	TRBV9	NA	CASSVAGGNEQFF	TGTGCCAGCAGCGTAGCTGGGGGCAATGAGCAGTTCTTC
TRBJ2-1	NA	TRBV5-5	once	CASSGRFGGRRDEQFF	TGTGCCAGCAGCGGTCGCTTTGGAGGTAGGCGCGATGAGCAGTTCTTC
TRBJ2-3	NA	TRBV28	NA	CASNSGTDTQYF	TGTGCCAGCAACAGCGGCACAGATACGCAGTATTTT
TRBJ2-2	TRBD1	TRBV29-1	NA	CSGQGAVAGELFF	TGCTCGGGGCAGGGGGCGGTCGCCGGGGAGCTGTTTTTT
TRBJ1-5	NA	TRBV19	NA	CASSMGRGEIGNQPQHF	TGTGCCAGTAGTATGGGGAGGGGGGAGATTGGCAATCAGCCCCAGCATTTT